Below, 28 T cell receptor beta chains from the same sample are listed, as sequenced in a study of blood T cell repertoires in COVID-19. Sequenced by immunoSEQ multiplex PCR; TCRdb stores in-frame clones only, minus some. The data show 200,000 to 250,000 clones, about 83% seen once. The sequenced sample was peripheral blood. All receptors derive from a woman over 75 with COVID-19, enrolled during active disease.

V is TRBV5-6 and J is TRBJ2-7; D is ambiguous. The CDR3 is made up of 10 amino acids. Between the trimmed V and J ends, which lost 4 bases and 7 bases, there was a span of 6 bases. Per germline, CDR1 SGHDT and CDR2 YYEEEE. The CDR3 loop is CASSGGEQYF. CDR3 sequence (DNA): TGTGCCAGCAGCGGCGGTGAGCAGTACTTC. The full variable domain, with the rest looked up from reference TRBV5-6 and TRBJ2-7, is DAGVTQSPTHLIKTRGQQVTLRCSPKSGHDTVSWYQQALGQGPQFIFQYYEEEERQRGNFPDRFSGHQFPNYSSELNVNALLLGDSALYLCASSGGEQYFGPGTRLTVT.

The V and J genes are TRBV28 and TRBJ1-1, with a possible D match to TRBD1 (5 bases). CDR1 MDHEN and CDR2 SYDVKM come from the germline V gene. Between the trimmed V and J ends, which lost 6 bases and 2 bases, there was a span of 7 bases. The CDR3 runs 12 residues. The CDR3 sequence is CASRTANTEAFF. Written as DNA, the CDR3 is TGTGCCAGCAGGACAGCCAACACTGAAGCTTTCTTT.

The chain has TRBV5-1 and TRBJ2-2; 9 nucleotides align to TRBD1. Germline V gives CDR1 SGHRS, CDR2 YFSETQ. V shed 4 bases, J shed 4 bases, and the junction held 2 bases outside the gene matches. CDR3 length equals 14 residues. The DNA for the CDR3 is TGCGCCAGCAGCCGGACAGGGGCCACCGGGGAGCTGTTTTTT. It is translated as CASSRTGATGELFF. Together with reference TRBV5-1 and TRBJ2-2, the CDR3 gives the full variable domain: KAGVTQTPRYLIKTRGQQVTLSCSPISGHRSVSWYQQTPGQGLQFLFEYFSETQRNKGNFPGRFSGRQFSNSRSEMNVSTLELGDSALYLCASSRTGATGELFFGEGSRLTVL.

CDR3 in amino acids: CASSLLGTGGQETQYF. The DNA of the CDR3 is TGTGCCAGCAGCCTACTCGGGACAGGGGGCCAAGAGACCCAGTACTTC. The chain carries TRBV3-1 (or the pseudogene TRBV3-2) and TRBJ2-5, with 11 bases that match TRBD1. Germline trimming cut 4 bases from V and 1 base from J; bases unmatched to any gene: 5. The CDR3 has 16 amino acids. CDR1 LGHDT and CDR2 YNNKEL come from the germline V gene (reference sequence).

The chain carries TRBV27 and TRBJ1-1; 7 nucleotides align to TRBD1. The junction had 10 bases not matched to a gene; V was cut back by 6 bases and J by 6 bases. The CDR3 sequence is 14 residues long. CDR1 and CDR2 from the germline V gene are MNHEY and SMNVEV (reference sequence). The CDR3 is CASSLTGFESEAFF. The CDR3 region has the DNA TGTGCCAGCAGCCTGACAGGGTTTGAGTCTGAAGCTTTCTTT.

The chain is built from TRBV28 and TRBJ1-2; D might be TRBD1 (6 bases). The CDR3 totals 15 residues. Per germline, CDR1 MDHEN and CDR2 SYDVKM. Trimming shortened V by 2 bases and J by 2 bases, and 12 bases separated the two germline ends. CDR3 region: CASSLEGGRNYGYTF. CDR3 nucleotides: TGTGCCAGCAGTTTAGAGGGGGGGAGGAACTATGGCTACACCTTC.

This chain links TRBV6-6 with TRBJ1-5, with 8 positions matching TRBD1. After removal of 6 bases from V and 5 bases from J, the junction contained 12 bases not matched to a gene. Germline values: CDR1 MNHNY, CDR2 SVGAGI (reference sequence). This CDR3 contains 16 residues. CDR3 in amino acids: CASRPDRARRDQPQHF. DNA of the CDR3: TGTGCCAGCAGACCGGACAGGGCTCGTCGGGATCAGCCCCAGCATTTT.

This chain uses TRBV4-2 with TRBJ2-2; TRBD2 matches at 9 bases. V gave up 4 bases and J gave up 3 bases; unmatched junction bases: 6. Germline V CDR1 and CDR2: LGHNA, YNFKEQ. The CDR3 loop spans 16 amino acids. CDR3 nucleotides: TGTGCCAGCAGCCCTCTAGCGGGGTCGGACACCGGGGAGCTGTTTTTT. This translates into CASSPLAGSDTGELFF.

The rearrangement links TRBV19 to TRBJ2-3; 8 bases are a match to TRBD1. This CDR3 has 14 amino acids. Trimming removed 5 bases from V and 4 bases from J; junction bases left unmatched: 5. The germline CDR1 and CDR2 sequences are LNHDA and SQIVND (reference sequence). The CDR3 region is CASSPGQGSDTQYF. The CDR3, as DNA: TGTGCCAGTAGTCCTGGACAGGGTTCAGATACGCAGTATTTT.

CDR3 DNA sequence: TGTGCCAGCAGTCTCAGAGGAGCGGGGGGTCGAACTGAAGCTTTCTTT. Protein product: CASSLRGAGGRTEAFF. V and J are TRBV7-2 and TRBJ1-1; tentatively, D is TRBD1 (5 bases). In germline, CDR1 is SGHTA, CDR2 FQGNSA. The CDR3 is made up of 16 amino acids. V dropped 6 bases and J dropped 5 bases, with 22 bases sitting between them.

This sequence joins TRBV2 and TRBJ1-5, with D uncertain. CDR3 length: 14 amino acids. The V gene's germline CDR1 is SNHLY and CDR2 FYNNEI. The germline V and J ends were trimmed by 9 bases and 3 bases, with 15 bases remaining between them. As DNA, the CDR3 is TGTGCCAGTACTGGCAGGATAAACAATCAGCCCCAGCATTTT. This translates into CASTGRINNQPQHF.

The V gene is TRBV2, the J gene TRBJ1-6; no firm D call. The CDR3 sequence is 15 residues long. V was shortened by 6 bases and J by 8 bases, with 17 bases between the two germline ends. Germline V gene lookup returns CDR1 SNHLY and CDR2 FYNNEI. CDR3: CASRGNPSGDSPLHF. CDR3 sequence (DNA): TGTGCCAGCAGGGGAAACCCTTCCGGGGATTCACCCCTCCACTTT. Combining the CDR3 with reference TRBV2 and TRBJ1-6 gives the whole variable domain EPEVTQTPSHQVTQMGQEVILRCVPISNHLYFYWYRQILGQKVEFLVSFYNNEISEKSEIFDDQFSVERPDGSNFTLKIRSTKLEDSAMYFCASRGNPSGDSPLHFGNGTRLTVT.

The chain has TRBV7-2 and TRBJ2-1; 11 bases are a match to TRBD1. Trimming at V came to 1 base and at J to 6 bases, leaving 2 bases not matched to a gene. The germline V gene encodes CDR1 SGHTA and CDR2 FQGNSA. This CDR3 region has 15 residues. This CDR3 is CASSLVGTGGNEQFF. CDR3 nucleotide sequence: TGTGCCAGCAGCTTAGTAGGGACAGGGGGCAATGAGCAGTTCTTC. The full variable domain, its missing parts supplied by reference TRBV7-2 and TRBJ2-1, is GAGVSQSPSNKVTEKGKDVELRCDPISGHTALYWYRQSLGQGLEFLIYFQGNSAPDKSGLPSDRFSAERTGGSVSTLTIQRTQQEDSAVYLCASSLVGTGGNEQFFGPGTRLTVL.

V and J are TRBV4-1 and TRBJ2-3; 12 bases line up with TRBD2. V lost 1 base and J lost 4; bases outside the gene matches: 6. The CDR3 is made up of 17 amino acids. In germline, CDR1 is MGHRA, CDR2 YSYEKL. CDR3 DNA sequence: TGCGCCAGCAGCCAAGCGGGTTCTAGCGGGGGGGCAGATACGCAGTATTTT. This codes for CASSQAGSSGGADTQYF.

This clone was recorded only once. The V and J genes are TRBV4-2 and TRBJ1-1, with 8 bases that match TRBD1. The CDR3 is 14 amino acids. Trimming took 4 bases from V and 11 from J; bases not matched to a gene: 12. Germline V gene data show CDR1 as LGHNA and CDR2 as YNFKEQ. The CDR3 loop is CASSPGQTGEVAFF. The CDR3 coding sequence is TGTGCCAGCAGCCCAGGGCAGACAGGGGAGGTGGCTTTCTTT.

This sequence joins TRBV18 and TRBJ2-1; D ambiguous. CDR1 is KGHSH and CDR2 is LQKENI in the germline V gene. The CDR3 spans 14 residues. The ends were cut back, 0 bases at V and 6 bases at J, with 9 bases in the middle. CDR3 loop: CASSPPLVVNEQFF. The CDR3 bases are TGTGCCAGCTCACCACCGCTGGTAGTCAATGAGCAGTTCTTC.

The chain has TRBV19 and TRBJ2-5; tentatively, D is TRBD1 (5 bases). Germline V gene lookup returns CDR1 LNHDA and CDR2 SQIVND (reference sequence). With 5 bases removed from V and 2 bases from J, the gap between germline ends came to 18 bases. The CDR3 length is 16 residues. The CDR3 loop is CASSALGAPKQETQYF. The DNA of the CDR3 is TGTGCCAGTAGTGCCCTTGGGGCCCCTAAACAAGAGACCCAGTACTTC.

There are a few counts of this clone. In nucleotides, the CDR3 is TGTGCCAGCAGTGAATTATGGGCCCGAGCGGGGGACGAGCAGTACTTC. Translated: CASSELWARAGDEQYF. This chain joins TRBV2 and TRBJ2-7, with 8 nucleotides matching TRBD2. V shed 2 bases, J shed 5 bases, and the junction held 11 bases outside the gene matches. Germline CDR1 reads SNHLY; CDR2 reads FYNNEI. The CDR3 runs 16 residues.

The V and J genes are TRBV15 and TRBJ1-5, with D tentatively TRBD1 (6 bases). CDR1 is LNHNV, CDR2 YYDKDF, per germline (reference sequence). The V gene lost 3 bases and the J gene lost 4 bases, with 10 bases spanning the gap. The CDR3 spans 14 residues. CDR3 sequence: CATSRGGANQPQHF. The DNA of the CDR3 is TGTGCCACCAGCAGGGGGGGGGCTAATCAGCCCCAGCATTTT.

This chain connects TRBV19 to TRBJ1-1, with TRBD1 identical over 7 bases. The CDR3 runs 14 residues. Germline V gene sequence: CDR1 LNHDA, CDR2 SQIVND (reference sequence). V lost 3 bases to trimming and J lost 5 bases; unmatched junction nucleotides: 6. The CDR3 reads CASSMDRRGTEAFF. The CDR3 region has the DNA TGTGCCAGTAGTATGGACAGGAGAGGGACTGAAGCTTTCTTT.

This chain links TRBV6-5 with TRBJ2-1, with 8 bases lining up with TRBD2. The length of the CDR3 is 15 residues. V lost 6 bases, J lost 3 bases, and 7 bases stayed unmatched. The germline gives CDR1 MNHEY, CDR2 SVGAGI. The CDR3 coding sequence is TGTGCCAGCAGGACGGCGGGGGGAGACTACAATGAGCAGTTCTTC. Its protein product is CASRTAGGDYNEQFF.

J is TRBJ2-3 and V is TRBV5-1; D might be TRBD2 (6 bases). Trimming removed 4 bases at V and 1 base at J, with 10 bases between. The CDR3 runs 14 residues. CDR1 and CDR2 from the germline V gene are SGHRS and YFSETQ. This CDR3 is CASSPTGGTDTQYF. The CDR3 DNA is TGCGCCAGCAGCCCAACGGGGGGCACAGATACGCAGTATTTT. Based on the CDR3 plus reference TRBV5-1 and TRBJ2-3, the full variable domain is KAGVTQTPRYLIKTRGQQVTLSCSPISGHRSVSWYQQTPGQGLQFLFEYFSETQRNKGNFPGRFSGRQFSNSRSEMNVSTLELGDSALYLCASSPTGGTDTQYFGPGTRLTVL.

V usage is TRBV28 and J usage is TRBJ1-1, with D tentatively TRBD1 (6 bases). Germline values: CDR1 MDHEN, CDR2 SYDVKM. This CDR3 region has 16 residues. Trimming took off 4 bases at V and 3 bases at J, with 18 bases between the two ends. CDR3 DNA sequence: TGTGCCAGCAGTTATCCGTCCAGGGGCTGGCACACTGAAGCTTTCTTT. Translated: CASSYPSRGWHTEAFF.

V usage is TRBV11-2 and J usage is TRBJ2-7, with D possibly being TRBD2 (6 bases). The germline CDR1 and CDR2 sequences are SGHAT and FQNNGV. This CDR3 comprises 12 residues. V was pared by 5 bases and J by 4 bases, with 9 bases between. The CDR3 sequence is CASSRSGYEQYV. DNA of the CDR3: TGTGCCAGCAGCCGGAGCGGGTACGAGCAGTACGTC.

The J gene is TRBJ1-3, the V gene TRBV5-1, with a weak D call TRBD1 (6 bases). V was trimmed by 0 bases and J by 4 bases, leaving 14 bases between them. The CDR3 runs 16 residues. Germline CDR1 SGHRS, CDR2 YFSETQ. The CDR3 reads CASSLAGQQAGNTIYF. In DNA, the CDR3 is TGCGCCAGCAGCTTGGCCGGACAGCAGGCCGGAAACACCATATATTTT.

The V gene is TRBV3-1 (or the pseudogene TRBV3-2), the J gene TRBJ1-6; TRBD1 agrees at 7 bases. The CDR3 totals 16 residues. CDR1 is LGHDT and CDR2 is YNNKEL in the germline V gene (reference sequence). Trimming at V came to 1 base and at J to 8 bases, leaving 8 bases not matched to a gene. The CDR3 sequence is CASSQVGTVRDSPLHF. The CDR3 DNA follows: TGTGCCAGCAGCCAAGTGGGGACAGTGAGGGATTCACCCCTCCACTTT.

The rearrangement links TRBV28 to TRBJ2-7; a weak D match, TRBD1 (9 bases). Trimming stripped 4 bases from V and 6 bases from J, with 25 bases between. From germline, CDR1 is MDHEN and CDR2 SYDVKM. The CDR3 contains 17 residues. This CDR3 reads CASSSGTGLGLAGEQYV. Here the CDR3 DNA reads TGTGCCAGCAGTTCCGGGACAGGGTTAGGTCTAGCGGGCGAGCAGTACGTC.

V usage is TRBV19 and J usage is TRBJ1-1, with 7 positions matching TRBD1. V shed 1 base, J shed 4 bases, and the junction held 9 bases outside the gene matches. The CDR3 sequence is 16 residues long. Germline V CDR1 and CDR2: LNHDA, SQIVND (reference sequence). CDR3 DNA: TGTGCCAGTAGTATAGTGACAGGGCAAGGGGGCACTGAAGCTTTCTTT. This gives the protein CASSIVTGQGGTEAFF.